Below are 18 T cell receptor beta chains sequenced from a single sample in a study of blood T cell repertoires in COVID-19. Some clones are missing from TCRdb's copy, which holds only in-frame ones; the method was immunoSEQ multiplex PCR. The sample yields 220,000 or so clones, roughly 90% seen once. The sample consisted of PBMCs or T cells enriched from blood (not recorded which). The receptors were gathered from a man in his thirties or forties who had been exposed to COVID-19.

J is TRBJ2-3 and V is TRBV4-1; 9 nucleotides agree with TRBD2. The CDR3 length is 15 residues. Trimming took 1 base from V and 6 from J; bases not matched to a gene: 5. Germline CDR1 and CDR2: MGHRA and YSYEKL. DNA for the CDR3: TGCGCCAGCAGCCAAGTCCCCAGCGGGGGGGATACGCAGTATTTT. Encoded protein: CASSQVPSGGDTQYF.

This rearrangement joins TRBV19 to TRBJ1-5, with D possibly being TRBD1 (6 bases). The germline V and J ends were trimmed by 5 bases and 2 bases, with 13 bases remaining between them. CDR1 and CDR2 from the germline V gene are LNHDA and SQIVND (reference sequence). There are 15 residues in the CDR3. The CDR3 here is CASSFSPGGNQPQHF. Here the CDR3 DNA reads TGTGCCAGTAGTTTCTCCCCAGGGGGCAATCAGCCCCAGCATTTT.

Regarding this clone: Its ends do not fully match the called genes, so a read error is possible. This chain links TRBV7-2 with TRBJ1-1, with D possibly TRBD1 on 6 matching bases. This CDR3 region has 15 residues. CDR1 is SGHTA, CDR2 FQGNSA, per germline. CDR3 bases: TGTGCCAGCAGCTTAGGCGATACCAGGGGTGCTGAGGCTTTCTTT. This gives the protein CASSLGDTRGAEAFF.

The chain combines TRBV6-5 with TRBJ1-2; the match to TRBD1 covers 8 bases. Germline CDR1 is MNHEY and CDR2 is SVGAGI. CDR3 length: 12 amino acids. The trim removed 6 bases at V and 8 bases at J, leaving 5 bases unmatched. The CDR3 DNA reads as TGTGCCAGCAGGGACAGGGTAGGAGGCTACACCTTC. As protein: CASRDRVGGYTF.

The chain joins TRBV15 to TRBJ1-4, with D maybe TRBD1 (5 bases). CDR3 length equals 15 residues. Germline V gene lookup returns CDR1 LNHNV and CDR2 YYDKDF (reference sequence). Trimming pared 0 bases from V and 8 bases from J, leaving 13 bases between. The CDR3 spells CATSRDRVSDEKLFF. The CDR3 nucleotides are TGTGCCACCAGCAGAGACAGGGTTTCAGACGAAAAACTGTTTTTT.

This sequence joins TRBV5-6 and TRBJ1-1; 8 bases agree with TRBD1. The CDR3 runs 16 residues. V trimming: 6 bases; J trimming: 0 bases; junction bases outside the gene matches: 10. Germline values: CDR1 SGHDT, CDR2 YYEEEE. The CDR3: CASTLRTGLLNTEAFF. Written as DNA, the CDR3 is TGTGCCAGCACCCTTAGGACAGGGCTGTTGAACACTGAAGCTTTCTTT.

This clone was recorded only once. V gene TRBV3-1 (or the pseudogene TRBV3-2) combines with J gene TRBJ2-3; 13 bases match TRBD2. This CDR3 contains 16 residues. CDR1 is LGHDT, CDR2 YNNKEL, per germline (reference sequence). V shed 8 bases, J shed 4 bases, and the junction held 9 bases outside the gene matches. The CDR3 DNA reads as TGTGCCAGCGTCCGCCAAACTAGCGGGGGGGCAGATACGCAGTATTTT. Translating it yields CASVRQTSGGADTQYF.

The genes are TRBV19 and TRBJ2-1, with 7 nucleotides matching TRBD2. With V trimmed by 3 bases and J by 5 bases, 10 bases remained unmatched. The V gene's germline CDR1 is LNHDA and CDR2 SQIVND (reference sequence). The CDR3 runs to 16 residues. The CDR3 spells CASSMIFGGGDNEQFF. The DNA of the CDR3 is TGTGCCAGTAGTATGATTTTTGGGGGGGGAGACAATGAGCAGTTCTTC.

This sequence joins TRBV18 and TRBJ2-5, with D tentatively TRBD1 (6 bases). V lost 2 bases and J 5 bases, leaving 9 bases between the germline ends. The CDR3 has 13 residues. Germline V gene data show CDR1 as KGHSH and CDR2 as LQKENI. The CDR3 loop is CASSPAGEETQYF. The DNA for the CDR3 is TGTGCCAGCTCACCAGCAGGGGAGGAGACCCAGTACTTC.

This rearrangement joins TRBV19 to TRBJ1-1; TRBD1 agrees at 7 bases. V dropped 5 bases and J dropped 0; count of bases not matched to a gene: 3. Per the germline V gene, CDR1 is LNHDA and CDR2 is SQIVND (reference sequence). This CDR3 has 14 residues. CDR3 DNA sequence: TGTGCCAGTAGTTTACAGGGGTTGAACACTGAAGCTTTCTTT. It codes for CASSLQGLNTEAFF.

V is TRBV19 and J is TRBJ1-1; D is uncertain. Germline V gene data show CDR1 as LNHDA and CDR2 as SQIVND (reference sequence). With 8 bases removed from V and 1 base from J, the gap between germline ends came to 5 bases. The CDR3 is made up of 11 amino acids. The CDR3 DNA sequence: TGTGCCAGTCAGGAGAACACTGAAGCTTTCTTT. The encoded protein is CASQENTEAFF.

J is TRBJ2-3 and V is TRBV5-1; D is possibly TRBD1 (5 bases). This CDR3 region has 13 residues. Germline CDR1 and CDR2: SGHRS and YFSETQ. Trimming removed 0 bases at V and 4 bases at J, with 6 bases between. The CDR3 region has the DNA TGCGCCAGCAGCTTGGAAGGGGCAGATACGCAGTATTTT. Amino acids: CASSLEGADTQYF.

The chain couples TRBV2 to TRBJ2-1; TRBD2 agrees at 10 bases. V was pared by 7 bases and J by 4 bases, with 7 bases of the junction left unmatched. This CDR3 is 15 amino acids long. In germline, CDR1 is SNHLY, CDR2 FYNNEI. DNA of the CDR3: TGTGCCAGCAAAGTCGGACTAGCGGAATACAATGAGCAGTTCTTC. Amino acid sequence: CASKVGLAEYNEQFF.

This clone was recorded a few times. The chain carries TRBV2 and TRBJ1-1; D remains ambiguous. Germline V gene lookup returns CDR1 SNHLY and CDR2 FYNNEI. The CDR3 runs to 11 residues. The V end lost 7 bases, the J end lost 5 bases, and 8 bases lay between the germline ends. The CDR3: CASTSSTEAFF. CDR3 DNA sequence: TGTGCCAGCACGAGTTCTACTGAAGCTTTCTTT.

The chain uses TRBV5-8 and TRBJ1-5; D ambiguous. The CDR3 contains 15 residues. With 4 bases removed from V and 3 bases from J, the gap between germline ends came to 14 bases. Germline V lookup: CDR1 SGHTS, CDR2 YDEGEE. CDR3 region: CASSPGLAYNQPQHF. Written as DNA, the CDR3 is TGTGCCAGCAGCCCCGGGCTAGCTTACAATCAGCCCCAGCATTTT.

The CDR3 DNA sequence: TGTGCCAGTAGTATTGGGTCGGGCACTGAAGCTTTCTTT. It translates to CASSIGSGTEAFF. V is TRBV19 and J is TRBJ1-1; D remains ambiguous. Germline values: CDR1 LNHDA, CDR2 SQIVND (reference sequence). Trimming cost V 3 bases and J 4 bases, with 9 bases left between them. The CDR3 length is 13 residues.

This clone occurred a few times. The rearrangement links TRBV7-9 to TRBJ1-2; no clear D. The CDR3 is 14 residues long. CDR1 and CDR2 from the germline V gene are SEHNR and FQNEAQ (reference sequence). Between the trimmed V and J ends, which lost 4 bases and 8 bases, there was a span of 17 bases. The CDR3 sequence is CASSSIAGLLGYTF. The CDR3 nucleotides read TGTGCCAGCAGCTCGATCGCAGGCCTATTGGGCTACACCTTC.

The rearrangement joins TRBV5-1 to TRBJ1-3; D possibly corresponds to TRBD1 (6 bases). The germline gives CDR1 SGHRS, CDR2 YFSETQ. The CDR3 runs 14 residues. V was pared by 1 base and J by 4 bases, with 9 bases between. In DNA form, the CDR3 reads TGCGCCAGCAGCTTGTCAGGGGTGGGAAACACCATATATTTT. Its protein is CASSLSGVGNTIYF.